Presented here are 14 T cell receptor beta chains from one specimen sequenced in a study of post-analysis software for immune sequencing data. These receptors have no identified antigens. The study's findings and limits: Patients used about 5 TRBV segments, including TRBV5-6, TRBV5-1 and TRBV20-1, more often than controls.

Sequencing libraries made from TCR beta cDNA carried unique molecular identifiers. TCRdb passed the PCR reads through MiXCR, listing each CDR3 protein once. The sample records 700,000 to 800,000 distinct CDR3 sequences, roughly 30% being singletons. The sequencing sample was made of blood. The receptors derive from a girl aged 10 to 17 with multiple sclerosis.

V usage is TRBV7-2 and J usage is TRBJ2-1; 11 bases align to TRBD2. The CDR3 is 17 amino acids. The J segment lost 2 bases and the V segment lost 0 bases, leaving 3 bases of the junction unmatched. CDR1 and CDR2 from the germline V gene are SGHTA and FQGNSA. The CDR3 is CASSLAPGLAAYNEQFF. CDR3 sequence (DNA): TGTGCCAGCAGCTTAGCTCCGGGACTAGCGGCCTACAATGAGCAGTTCTTC. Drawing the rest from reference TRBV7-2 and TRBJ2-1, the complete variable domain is GAGVSQSPSNKVTEKGKDVELRCDPISGHTALYWYRQSLGQGLEFLIYFQGNSAPDKSGLPSDRFSAERTGGSVSTLTIQRTQQEDSAVYLCASSLAPGLAAYNEQFFGPGTRLTVL.

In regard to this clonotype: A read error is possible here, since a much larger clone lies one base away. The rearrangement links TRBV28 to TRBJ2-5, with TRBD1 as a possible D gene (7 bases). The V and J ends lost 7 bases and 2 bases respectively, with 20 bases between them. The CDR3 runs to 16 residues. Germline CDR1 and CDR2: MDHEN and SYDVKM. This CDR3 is CASTGRGDPLQETQYF. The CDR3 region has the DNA TGTGCCAGCACCGGCAGGGGGGACCCCTTACAAGAGACCCAGTACTTC.

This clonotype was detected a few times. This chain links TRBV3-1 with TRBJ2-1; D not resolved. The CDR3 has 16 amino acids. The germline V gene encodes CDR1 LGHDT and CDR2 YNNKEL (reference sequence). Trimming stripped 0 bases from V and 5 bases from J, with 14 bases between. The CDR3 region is CASSQDWVETDNEQFF. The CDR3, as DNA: TGTGCCAGCAGCCAAGACTGGGTAGAAACGGACAATGAGCAGTTCTTC.

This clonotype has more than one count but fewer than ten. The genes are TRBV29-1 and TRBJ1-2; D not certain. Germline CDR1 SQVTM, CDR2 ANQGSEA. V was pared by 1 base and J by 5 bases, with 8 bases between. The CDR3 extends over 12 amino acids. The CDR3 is CSVEGSDYGYTF. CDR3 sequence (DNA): TGCAGCGTTGAAGGGTCGGATTATGGCTACACCTTC.

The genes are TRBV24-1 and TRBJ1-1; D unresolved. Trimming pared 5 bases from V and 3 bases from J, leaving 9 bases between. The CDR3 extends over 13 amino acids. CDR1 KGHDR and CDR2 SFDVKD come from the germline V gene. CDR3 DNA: TGTGCCACCAGTGGAGATAGTTACACTGAAGCTTTCTTT. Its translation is CATSGDSYTEAFF.

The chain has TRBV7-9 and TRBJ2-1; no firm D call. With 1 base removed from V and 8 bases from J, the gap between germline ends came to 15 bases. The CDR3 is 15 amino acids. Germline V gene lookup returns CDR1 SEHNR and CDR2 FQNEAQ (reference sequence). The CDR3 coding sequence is TGTGCCAGCAGCTTAGGGGAAACAGTTCTGGATGAGCAGTTCTTC. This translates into CASSLGETVLDEQFF.

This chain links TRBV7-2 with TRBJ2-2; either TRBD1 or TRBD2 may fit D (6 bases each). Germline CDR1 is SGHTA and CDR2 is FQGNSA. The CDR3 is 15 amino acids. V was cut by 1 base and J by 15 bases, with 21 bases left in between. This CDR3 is CASSLGLGDTGKMFF. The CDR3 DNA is TGTGCCAGCAGCTTAGGACTAGGGGACACCGGAAAGATGTTTTTT. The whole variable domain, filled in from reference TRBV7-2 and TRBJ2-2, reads GAGVSQSPSNKVTEKGKDVELRCDPISGHTALYWYRQSLGQGLEFLIYFQGNSAPDKSGLPSDRFSAERTGGSVSTLTIQRTQQEDSAVYLCASSLGLGDTGKMFFGEGSRLTVL.

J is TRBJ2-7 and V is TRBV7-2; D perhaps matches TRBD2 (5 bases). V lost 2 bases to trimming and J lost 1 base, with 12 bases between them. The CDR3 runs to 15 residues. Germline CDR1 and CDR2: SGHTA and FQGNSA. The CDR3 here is CASSLRGTFSYEQYF. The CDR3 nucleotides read TGTGCCAGCAGCTTACGGGGAACTTTTTCCTACGAGCAGTACTTC.

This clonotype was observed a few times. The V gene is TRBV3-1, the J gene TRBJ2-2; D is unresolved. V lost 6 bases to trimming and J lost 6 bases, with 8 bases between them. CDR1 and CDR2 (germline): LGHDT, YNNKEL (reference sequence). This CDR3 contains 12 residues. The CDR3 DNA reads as TGTGCCAGCAGTTACACGCCCGGGGAGCTGTTTTTT. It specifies CASSYTPGELFF. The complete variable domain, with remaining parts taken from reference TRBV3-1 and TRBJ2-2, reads DTAVSQTPKYLVTQMGNDKSIKCEQNLGHDTMYWYKQDSKKFLKIMFSYNNKELIINETVPNRFSPKSPDKAHLNLHINSLELGDSAVYFCASSYTPGELFFGEGSRLTVL.

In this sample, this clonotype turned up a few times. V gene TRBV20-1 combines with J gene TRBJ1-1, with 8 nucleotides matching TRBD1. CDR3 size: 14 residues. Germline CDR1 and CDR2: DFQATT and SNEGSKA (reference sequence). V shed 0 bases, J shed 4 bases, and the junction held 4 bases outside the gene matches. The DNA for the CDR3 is TGCAGTGCTAGAGAGTCAGGGGGCCTCACTGAAGCTTTCTTT. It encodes CSARESGGLTEAFF.

CDR3 in amino acids: CAISGDGNYEQYF. CDR3 sequence (DNA): TGTGCCATCAGTGGGGACGGGAACTACGAGCAGTACTTC. This chain joins TRBV10-3 and TRBJ2-7, with D perhaps assigned TRBD1 or TRBD2 (5 bases each). Germline loops: CDR1 ENHRY, CDR2 SYGVKD. V was trimmed by 4 bases and J by 3 bases, leaving 10 bases between them. The length of the CDR3 is 13 residues.

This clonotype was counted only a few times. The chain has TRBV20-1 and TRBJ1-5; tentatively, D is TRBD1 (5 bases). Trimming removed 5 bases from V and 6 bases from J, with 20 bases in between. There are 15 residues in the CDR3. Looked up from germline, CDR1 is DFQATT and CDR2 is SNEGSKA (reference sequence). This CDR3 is CSAAPGPVGVQPQHF. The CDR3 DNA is TGCAGTGCTGCGCCGGGGCCGGTTGGTGTTCAGCCCCAGCATTTT.

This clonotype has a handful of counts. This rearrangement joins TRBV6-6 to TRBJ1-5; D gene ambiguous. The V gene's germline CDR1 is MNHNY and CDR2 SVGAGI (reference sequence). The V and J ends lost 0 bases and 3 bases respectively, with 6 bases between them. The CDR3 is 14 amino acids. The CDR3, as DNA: TGTGCCAGCAGTTACTCCAGGACCAATCAGCCCCAGCATTTT. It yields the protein CASSYSRTNQPQHF.

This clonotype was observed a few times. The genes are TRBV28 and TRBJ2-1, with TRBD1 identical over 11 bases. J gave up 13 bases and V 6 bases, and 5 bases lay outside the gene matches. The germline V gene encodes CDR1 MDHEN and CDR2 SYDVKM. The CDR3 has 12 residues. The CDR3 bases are TGTGCCAGCAGGGGGACAGGGGGGGATCAGTTCTTC. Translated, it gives CASRGTGGDQFF.